The clone carrying this TCR beta chain was observed at least ten times. Naive CD4+ T cells were purified with Tregs depleted by CD25. Full-length variable regions came from constant-region reverse primers plus semi-nested Nested Universal Primer A PCR. TCRdb called the 5' RACE reads again in MiXCR, with one record for every CDR3 protein. The sample has tens of thousands of distinct CDR3 sequences, about 28% seen once; the top ten hold approximately 2.3%. The sample comprised naive CD4+ T cells sorted from blood. As for subset: naive CD4+ T cells, CD4+CD45RA+CD25-. The receptor was derived from a female donor with breast cancer.

CDR3 sequence reads: CSVESENTEAFF. CDR3 nucleotide sequence: TGCAGCGTTGAGTCAGAGAACACTGAAGCTTTCTTT. This chain uses TRBV29-1 with TRBJ1-1; D not certain. The ends were cut back, 3 bases at V and 1 base at J, with 6 bases in the middle. Germline V CDR1 and CDR2: SQVTM, ANQGSEA. The CDR3 runs 12 residues.